This TCR beta chain was retrieved from a study of blood T cells in healthy people across ages. Study-wide results and caveats: Researchers judged that diversity estimates from one million T cells fell short of true values.

A second PCR of roughly 7 to 11 cycles used a sample-barcoded 5' primer and a J-beta primer mix. TCRdb processed the 5' RACE reads anew with MiXCR; each CDR3 protein has one entry. This table has more than 700,000 distinct CDR3 sequences, 40% to 65% appearing once. As for this clonotype: No antigen is known for it.

This clonotype was obtained from a man aged 80 or over in good health. The sample was blood.

CDR3 in amino acids: CASSTGLRETQYF. DNA of the CDR3: TGTGCCAGCAGCACGGGCTTGCGAGAGACCCAGTACTTC. V gene TRBV5-5 combines with J gene TRBJ2-5; no firm D call. CDR1 and CDR2 (germline): SGHKS, YYEKEE (reference sequence). This CDR3 spans 13 amino acids. V gave up 4 bases and J gave up 4 bases, with 11 bases separating them.